This T cell receptor beta chain was sequenced in a study of blood T cells in healthy people across ages. Study-level findings and limits: Observed TCR beta diversity per million T cells went down as age went up. This fall followed a roughly linear course with age.

Then a second PCR, running roughly 7 to 11 cycles, was carried out with a sample-barcoded 5' primer and a J-beta primer mix. TCRdb reprocessed the 5' RACE reads via MiXCR and lists one record per CDR3 protein. The sample contains approximately 810,000 distinct CDR3 sequences, 29% of which appear only once. The germline gives CDR1 MDHEN, CDR2 SYDVKM. The CDR3 contains 13 residues. For this clonotype: Antigen: not known.

The sequenced sample was blood. This clonotype originated in a woman older than 75 in good health. J is TRBJ2-5 and V is TRBV28; D uncertain. The J call may be wrong; the DNA end is better matched by TRBJ2-7. The CDR3 bases are TGTGCCAGCAGGGGCTACAGATCCAACGAGCAGTACTTC. Protein: CASRGYRSNEQYF.